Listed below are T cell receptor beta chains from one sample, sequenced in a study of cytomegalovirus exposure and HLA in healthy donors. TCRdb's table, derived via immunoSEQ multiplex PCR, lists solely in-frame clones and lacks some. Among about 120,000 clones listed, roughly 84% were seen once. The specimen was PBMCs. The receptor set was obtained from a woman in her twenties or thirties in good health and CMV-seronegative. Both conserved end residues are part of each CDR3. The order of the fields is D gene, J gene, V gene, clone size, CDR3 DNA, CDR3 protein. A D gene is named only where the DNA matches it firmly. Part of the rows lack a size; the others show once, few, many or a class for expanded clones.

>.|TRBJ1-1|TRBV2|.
TGTGCCAGCACCCGGCGGGATGGGAACACTGAAGCTTTCTTT
CASTRRDGNTEAFF
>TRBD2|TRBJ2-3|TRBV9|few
TGTGCCAGCAGCGTAGATCAGCTAGCGGGGGGAGTCACAGATACGCAGTATTTT
CASSVDQLAGGVTDTQYF
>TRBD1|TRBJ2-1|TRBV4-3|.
TGCGCCAGCAGCCACCCCGGGACAGGGAGCTACAATGAGCAGTTCTTC
CASSHPGTGSYNEQFF
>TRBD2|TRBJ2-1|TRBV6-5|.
TGTGCCAGCAGTCAGACTAGCGGGGGGGCCAGTGAGCAGTTCTTC
CASSQTSGGASEQFF
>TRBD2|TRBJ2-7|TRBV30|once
TGTGCCTGGAGTGTAAGTAGCGGGCCCTACGAGCAGTACTTC
CAWSVSSGPYEQYF
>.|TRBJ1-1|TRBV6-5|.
TGTGCCAGCAGTTACACCCCGCGAGGGATGAACACTGAAGCTTTCTTT
CASSYTPRGMNTEAFF
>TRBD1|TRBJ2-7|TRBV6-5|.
TGTGCCAGCAGTTACAGACAGGGGGGTGAGCAGTACTTC
CASSYRQGGEQYF
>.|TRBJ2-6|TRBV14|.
TGTGCCAGCAGCCAAGATTGGAGGACTGGGGCCAACGTCCTGACTTTC
CASSQDWRTGANVLTF
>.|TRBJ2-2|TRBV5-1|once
TGCGCCAGCAGCTTGGTAGAGACGAACACCGGGGAGCTGTTTTTT
CASSLVETNTGELFF
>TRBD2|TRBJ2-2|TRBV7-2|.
TGTGCCAGCAGCCCCCGCTGGAGGCTAGCGGGGGCTAACACCGGGGAGCTGTTTTTT
CASSPRWRLAGANTGELFF
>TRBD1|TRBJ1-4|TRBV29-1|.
TGCAGCGTTCCGGGACAGGGAGGACAAAAACTGTTTTTT
CSVPGQGGQKLFF
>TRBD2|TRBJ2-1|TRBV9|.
TGTGCCAGCAGCCCTCTAGCGGGGGATAATGAGCAGTTCTTC
CASSPLAGDNEQFF
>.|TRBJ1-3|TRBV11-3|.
TGTGCCAGCAGCTTTTACTACACCATATATTTT
CASSFYYTIYF
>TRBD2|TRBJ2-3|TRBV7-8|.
TGTGCCAGCAGCTTGTCTAGCGGGGGGACCCCACCTCTCACAGATACGCAGTATTTT
CASSLSSGGTPPLTDTQYF
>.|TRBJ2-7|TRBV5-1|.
TGCGCCAGCAGCTTTGCGGAATCCTACGAGCAGTACTTC
CASSFAESYEQYF
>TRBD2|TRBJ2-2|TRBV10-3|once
TGTGCCATCAGTGACCCTAGCGGGGTAAACACCGGGGAGCTGTTTTTT
CAISDPSGVNTGELFF
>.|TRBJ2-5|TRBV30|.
TGTGCGGGTGGAGGGGGCGTCGAGACCCAGTACTTC
CAGGGGVETQYF
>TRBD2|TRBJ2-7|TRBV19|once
TGTGCCAGTAGTACTTCGACTAGCGGTGGAAACGAGCAGTACTTC
CASSTSTSGGNEQYF